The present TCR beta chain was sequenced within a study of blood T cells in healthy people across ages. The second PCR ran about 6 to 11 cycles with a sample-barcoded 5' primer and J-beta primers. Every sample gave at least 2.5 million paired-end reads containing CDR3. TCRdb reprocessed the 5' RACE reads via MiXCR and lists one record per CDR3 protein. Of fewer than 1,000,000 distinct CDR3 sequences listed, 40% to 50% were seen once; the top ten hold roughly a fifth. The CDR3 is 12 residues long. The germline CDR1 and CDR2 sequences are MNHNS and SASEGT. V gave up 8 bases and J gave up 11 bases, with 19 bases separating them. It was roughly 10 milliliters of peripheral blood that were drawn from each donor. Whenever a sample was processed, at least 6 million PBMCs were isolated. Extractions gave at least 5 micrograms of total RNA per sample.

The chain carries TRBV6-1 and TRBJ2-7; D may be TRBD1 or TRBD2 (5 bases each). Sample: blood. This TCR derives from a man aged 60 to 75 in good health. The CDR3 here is CASEGLSSTEYF. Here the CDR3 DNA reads TGTGCCAGCGAGGGGCTGTCCTCAACGGAGTACTTC.